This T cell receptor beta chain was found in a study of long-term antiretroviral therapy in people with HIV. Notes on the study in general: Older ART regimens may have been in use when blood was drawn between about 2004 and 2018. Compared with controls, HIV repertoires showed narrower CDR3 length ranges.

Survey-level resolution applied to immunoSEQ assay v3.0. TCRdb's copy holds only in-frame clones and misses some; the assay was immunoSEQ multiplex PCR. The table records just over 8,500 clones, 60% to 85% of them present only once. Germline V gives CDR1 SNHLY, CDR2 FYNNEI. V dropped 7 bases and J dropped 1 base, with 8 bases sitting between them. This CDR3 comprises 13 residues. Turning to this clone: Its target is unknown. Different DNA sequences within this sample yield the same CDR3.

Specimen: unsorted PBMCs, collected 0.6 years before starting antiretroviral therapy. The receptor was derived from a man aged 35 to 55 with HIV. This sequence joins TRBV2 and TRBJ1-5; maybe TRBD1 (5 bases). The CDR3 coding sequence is TGTGCCAGCAAAGAGGGGAGCAATCAGCCCCAGCATTTT. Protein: CASKEGSNQPQHF.